This TCR beta chain originates from a study of OX40 agonist ivuxolimab in advanced cancers. Regarding the study in general: Ivuxolimab was a fully human IgG2 agonistic monoclonal antibody targeting the costimulatory receptor OX40 (CD134). Intravenous ivuxolimab was administered to patients every 2 weeks at six dose levels: 0.01, 0.1, 0.3, 1.5, 3 and 10 mg/kg. Of the roughly 52 dose-escalation patients, hepatocellular carcinoma was present in roughly 19, melanoma in around 15, renal cell carcinoma in 9 and head and neck cancer in 9. In the dose-escalation cohort, nearly 85% of patients were male, and the mean age was approximately 60 years with a range of roughly 20 to 80. Prior anti-PD-1, anti-PD-L1 or anti-CTLA-4 therapy was permitted, and checkpoint inhibitors had been received by around 39% of dose-escalation patients. Partial responses occurred in three dose-escalation patients: two with cutaneous melanoma and one with hepatocellular carcinoma. Peripheral TCRbeta sequencing was intended to test whether TCR sequence diversity was altered and clonal T-cell expansion was caused by ivuxolimab. The paper describes the monotherapy dose-escalation part (N ≈ 50 patients) of the phase I trial of ivuxolimab. General study outcomes and caveats: The antigen specificity of the clonally expanded peripheral T cells was not determined. After ivuxolimab, more expanded clones were found on average in CD8+ T cells than in CD4+ T cells. Low levels of normalized T-cell clonal expansion were also seen in some nonresponding patients. In the 0.1-3.0 mg/kg groups, partial responders had among the lowest normalized peripheral clonal expansion, particularly in CD8+ T cells. Clonal expansion of both CD4+ and CD8+ blood T cells was observed from baseline to week 6 at doses 0.1 to 3.0 mg/kg.

Of note for this clone: Its antigen remains unidentified. Base quality data are lacking; no much larger clone is found one base away.

Genomic DNA was extracted from sorted cells for sequencing of the TCRbeta CDR3 region. The immunoSEQ Assay was used to sequence the TCRbeta CDR3 regions. In its TCRdb copy, this immuneACCESS table keeps in-frame sequences only and misses some clones. Where compared with another copy, unresolved V genes explain less than half of these, and the others have no known cause. This sample holds tens of thousands of clones; approximately 90% were observed only once. Approximately 25% of the sample is in the top ten clones. The trial excluded patients who had a history of autoimmune disease or who were on systemic immunosuppression. Peripheral blood for TCR sequencing was collected from all dose cohorts at baseline, on cycle 4 day 1, and on cycle 7 day 1. Samples were obtained from an open-label, multicenter, first-in-human phase I dose-escalation trial of ivuxolimab. Adults with locally advanced or metastatic melanoma, renal cell, hepatocellular, or head and neck squamous cell carcinoma were enrolled in the trial. CD4+ and CD8+ T cells were sorted separately from peripheral blood before TCR sequencing.

V lost 3 bases and J lost 7 bases; the stretch between them is 6 bases long. From the germline V gene (reference sequence), CDR1 is DFQATT and CDR2 is SNEGSKA. Measured from the cysteine to the phenylalanine, the CDR3 is 10 residues long. Of the read, only the CDR3 DNA is kept; its 30 bases are in frame from base 1. The V and J segments used are TRBV20-1 and TRBJ1-2; tentative D gene TRBD1, with 5 bases matching. The sequenced sample was CD4+ or CD8+ T cells sorted from blood, obtained in a trial of the OX40 agonist ivuxolimab. The TCR was taken from an adult with an advanced solid tumor such as melanoma, head and neck, liver or kidney cancer. The CDR3 region has the sequence CSASGGGYTF. The DNA reads TGCAGTGCTAGTGGGGGTGGCTACACCTTC.